The rows below give T cell receptor beta chains drawn from one sample of a study of T cells in Graves' hyperthyroidism and ophthalmopathy. TCRdb ran MiXCR on the multiplex PCR reads and lists one entry per CDR3 protein. The table has about 480,000 distinct CDR3 sequences, roughly 14% seen once. The sequenced material came from blood. Receptors originate from a woman between 18 and 29 years old with Graves' hyperthyroidism. Each CDR3 is given with its conserved first and last residue. D genes are given only for firm matches. Clone sizes are given selectively: once, few, many, or a class where the clone is expanded.

J gene,clone size,V gene,D gene,CDR3 protein,CDR3 DNA
TRBJ1-3,once,TRBV6-4,TRBD1,CASRTGGEGNTIYF,TGTGCCAGCAGAACAGGGGGCGAAGGAAACACCATATATTTT
TRBJ2-5,many,TRBV2,.,CATLLESQETQYF,TGTGCCACCTTACTAGAATCCCAAGAGACCCAGTACTTC
TRBJ1-2,many,TRBV18,.,CASSPQAGNGYTF,TGTGCCAGCTCACCACAGGCTGGGAATGGCTACACCTTC
TRBJ1-1,.,TRBV6-2/TRBV6-3,.,CASLIGGGLNTEAFF,TGTGCCAGCCTTATCGGGGGGGGGTTGAACACTGAAGCTTTCTTT
TRBJ2-1,many,TRBV30,TRBD2,CAWSTLSGSGRTYNEQFF,TGTGCCTGGAGTACTTTATCCGGTAGCGGGAGAACCTACAATGAGCAGTTCTTC
TRBJ2-2,.,TRBV7-2,TRBD2,CASSWSWASGQYTGELFF,TGTGCCAGCAGCTGGAGTTGGGCTAGCGGCCAATACACCGGGGAGCTGTTTTTT
TRBJ2-7,many,TRBV12-3/TRBV12-4,.,CASAPGTGSYEQYF,TGTGCCAGCGCCCCTGGGACGGGGTCCTACGAGCAGTACTTC
TRBJ2-2,many,TRBV2,.,CASRGQGGTGELFF,TGTGCCAGCAGAGGGCAAGGGGGCACCGGGGAGCTGTTTTTT
TRBJ2-1,many,TRBV29-1,TRBD2,CSGETSGSFNEQFF,TGCAGCGGTGAGACTAGCGGGAGTTTCAATGAGCAGTTCTTC
TRBJ1-5,few,TRBV19,.,CASSIWTANQPQHF,TGTGCCAGTAGTATTTGGACGGCTAATCAGCCCCAGCATTTT
TRBJ1-2,many,TRBV6-1,.,CASSILGQSLYGYTF,TGTGCCAGCAGTATCCTCGGACAGTCCTTGTATGGCTACACCTTC
TRBJ2-1,few,TRBV9,TRBD2,CASSVATSGSGSYNEQFF,TGTGCCAGCAGCGTAGCCACTAGCGGGAGTGGTTCCTACAATGAGCAGTTCTTC
TRBJ2-3,.,TRBV3-1,.,CASSQTGRLADTQYF,TGTGCCAGCAGCCAAACAGGGAGACTGGCAGATACGCAGTATTTT
TRBJ2-3,many,TRBV27,.,CASSFGAFDYSGGTQYF,TGTGCCAGCAGTTTCGGGGCCTTCGACTACTCAGGAGGTACGCAGTATTTT
TRBJ2-3,few,TRBV6-1,.,CASSWTTATDTQYF,TGTGCCAGCAGTTGGACGACAGCCACCGATACGCAGTATTTT
TRBJ2-5,.,TRBV4-1,.,CASSQGPQGAGETQYF,TGCGCCAGCAGCCAAGGCCCCCAGGGCGCGGGGGAGACCCAGTACTTC
TRBJ2-2,.,TRBV30,TRBD1,CAWRGVGQAAQLFF,TGTGCCTGGAGAGGGGTTGGACAGGCGGCGCAGCTGTTTTTT
TRBJ1-2,many,TRBV30,TRBD1,CAWRGSTGREINYGYTF,TGTGCCTGGAGGGGCTCGACAGGGAGGGAAATTAACTATGGCTACACCTTC
TRBJ1-1,many,TRBV2,.,CASSSVQNTEAFF,TGTGCCAGCAGTTCCGTACAGAACACTGAAGCTTTCTTT
TRBJ2-7,few,TRBV20-1,TRBD2,CSATGTSYEQYF,TGCAGTGCCACCGGGACTAGCTACGAGCAGTACTTC
TRBJ2-1,many,TRBV12-5,.,CASGSKTGTTFYNEQFF,TGTGCTAGTGGTTCTAAAACCGGGACCACATTTTACAATGAGCAGTTCTTC
TRBJ2-7,many,TRBV2,TRBD2,CASIGTIRGLEQYF,TGTGCCAGCATAGGGACTATAAGGGGCCTCGAGCAGTACTTC
TRBJ2-5,few,TRBV12-3/TRBV12-4,.,CASSYPPLGEAQYF,TGTGCCAGCAGTTATCCTCCCCTGGGAGAGGCCCAGTACTTC
TRBJ2-3,many,TRBV6-1,TRBD2,CASSRLLAGVGTDTQYF,TGTGCCAGCAGTCGATTACTAGCGGGAGTCGGCACAGATACGCAGTATTTT
TRBJ2-1,few,TRBV2,.,CASAREVGVYNEQFF,TGTGCCAGCGCCAGGGAGGTCGGTGTCTACAATGAGCAGTTCTTC
TRBJ2-7,.,TRBV19,TRBD1,CASSLTRTGSWEQYF,TGTGCCAGTAGTCTCACCAGGACAGGGTCCTGGGAGCAGTACTTC
TRBJ2-2,many,TRBV18,.,CASPRADNTGELFF,TGTGCCAGCCCTCGGGCAGACAACACCGGGGAGCTGTTTTTT
TRBJ1-4,many,TRBV12-5,.,CASGFSTLRSREKLFF,TGTGCTAGTGGTTTTTCTACTCTCCGTTCGCGTGAAAAACTGTTTTTT
TRBJ2-7,many,TRBV12-3/TRBV12-4,TRBD2,CASSGPGLIDYEQYF,TGTGCCAGCAGTGGACCGGGACTAATAGACTACGAGCAGTACTTC
TRBJ2-6,many,TRBV18,.,CASSPGESGANVLTF,TGTGCCAGCTCACCAGGGGAGTCTGGGGCCAACGTCCTGACTTTC
TRBJ2-2,.,TRBV4-2,.,CASSREGNAGELFF,TGTGCCAGCAGCCGAGAGGGAAACGCCGGGGAGCTGTTTTTT
TRBJ2-1,.,TRBV12-3/TRBV12-4,.,CASSSLTSYNEQFF,TGTGCCAGCAGTTCACTTACCTCCTACAATGAGCAGTTCTTC
TRBJ2-1,few,TRBV6-2/TRBV6-3,.,CASSAMLAGQNEQFF,TGTGCCAGCTCGGCGATGTTGGCAGGGCAGAATGAGCAGTTCTTC